This T cell receptor (beta chain) was captured in a study of shared clonotypes between healthy human individuals. Regarding the study as a whole: All-four-donor shared clonotypes had higher generation probabilities than non-shared clonotypes did.

Regarding this clone: Its specificity is not known.

CD45RO-negative, CCR7-positively selected cells formed the naive CD8 fraction, excluding terminally differentiated effector memory CD45RA+ cells. V lost 6 bases and J lost 4; bases outside the gene matches: 6. The length of the CDR3 is 15 residues. Germline CDR1 and CDR2: SGHNT and YENEEA. Each cell subset's genomic DNA was divided evenly among several immunoSEQ plates. Sequenced by immunoSEQ multiplex PCR; TCRdb stores in-frame clones only, minus some. The sample lists more than 550,000 clones, about 90% occurring once. The rearrangement links TRBV11-3 to TRBJ2-2; 9 bases line up with TRBD2. The sequencing input was naive CD8+ T cells sorted from blood. The sequence came from a man in his thirties or forties in good health. The CDR3 loop reads CASSKREAGTGELFF. The CDR3 DNA reads TGTGCCAGCAGTAAGCGGGAGGCGGGCACCGGGGAGCTGTTTTTT.